Reported below is one T cell receptor (beta chain). A second PCR, run for about 7 to 12 cycles, used a sample-barcoded 5' primer plus a J-beta primer mix. One entry per CDR3 protein, called by TCRdb with MiXCR from the 5' RACE reads. The table has about 720,000 distinct CDR3 sequences, 25% seen once. Isolation yielded PBMCs, at least 6.5 million per sample, in every case. The CDR3 covers 15 residues. In germline, CDR1 is SGHRS, CDR2 YFSETQ. The V and J ends lost 4 bases and 8 bases, in that order; junction bases with no gene match: 8. The source of the sample is a study of blood T cells in healthy people across ages. These data were also filed under a second study, of T cells of mothers and their children. This second study notes: The shaping of TCR recombination output by thymic selection is similar in related and unrelated pairs.

The sequenced sample consisted of blood. This clonotype was obtained from a boy between 10 and 17 years old in good health. J is TRBJ2-1 and V is TRBV5-1, with 11 bases lining up with TRBD2. The CDR3 nucleotides read TGCGCCAGCAGCCTACCTAGCGGGGGGAGCGATGAGCAGTTCTTC. Translating it yields CASSLPSGGSDEQFF.